Presented here are 24 T cell receptor beta chains from one specimen sequenced in a study of cytotoxic CD8 clonotypes in ibrutinib-treated CLL (dated by TCRdb to the early 2020s). Receptor amplification or capture employed the immunoSEQ multiplex PCR assay. Imported from immuneACCESS, the table was reduced by TCRdb to in-frame sequences with V and J called. These copies leave out some clones; in studies compared against another copy, an unresolved V gene accounts for under half, and the cause of the remainder is not known. This sample is represented by about 140,000 clones; 70% to 90% of them were singletons. The ten largest make up less than 9% of the sample. The sequencing here drew on PBMCs, taken after 36 months of ibrutinib treatment. Receptors were obtained from a human donor with chronic lymphocytic leukemia.

The rearrangement links TRBV19 to TRBJ2-4; no definite D call. This CDR3 has 14 amino acids. Between the trimmed V and J ends, which lost 4 bases and 8 bases, there was a span of 15 bases. Germline CDR1 and CDR2: LNHDA and SQIVND (reference sequence). The CDR3 bases are TGTGCCAGTAGTAACCCGGCCAGGTCGGACATTCAGTACTTC. It encodes CASSNPARSDIQYF.

V gene TRBV6-5 combines with J gene TRBJ1-5; the D gene is possibly TRBD1 (5 bases). The CDR3 contains 14 residues. V was cut by 0 bases and J by 4 bases, with 7 bases left in between. Germline CDR1 reads MNHEY; CDR2 reads SVGAGI. CDR3 amino acids: CASSYSQGNQPQHF. CDR3 nucleotides: TGTGCCAGCAGTTACTCTCAGGGTAATCAGCCCCAGCATTTT.

The chain employs TRBV15 and TRBJ2-1, with a tentative D call TRBD2 (5 bases). Trimming left V 0 bases short and J 0 bases short, with 9 bases between. From germline, CDR1 is LNHNV and CDR2 YYDKDF (reference sequence). This CDR3 region has 16 residues. The CDR3 loop reads CATSRDDYPSYNEQFF. As DNA, the CDR3 is TGTGCCACCAGCAGAGATGACTACCCCTCCTACAATGAGCAGTTCTTC.

The chain combines TRBV28 with TRBJ1-2, with TRBD1 matching over 7 bases. The germline CDR1 and CDR2 sequences are MDHEN and SYDVKM. V lost 4 bases to trimming and J lost 4 bases; unmatched junction nucleotides: 9. The CDR3 covers 15 residues. CDR3 protein: CASSYPTGVFYGYTF. CDR3 bases: TGTGCCAGCAGTTATCCCACAGGGGTCTTCTATGGCTACACCTTC.

V is TRBV9 and J is TRBJ2-7; 7 bases agree with TRBD2. With 0 bases clipped from V and 3 bases from J, the junction kept 9 bases outside the gene matches. This CDR3 spans 16 amino acids. Germline V gives CDR1 SGDLS, CDR2 YYNGEE. CDR3 nucleotide sequence: TGTGCCAGCAGCGTAGAAAATTGCGGGAGATTCTACGAGCAGTACTTC. Protein: CASSVENCGRFYEQYF.

This chain connects TRBV14 to TRBJ2-1; D is unresolved. This CDR3 is 12 amino acids long. Germline-derived CDR1 and CDR2 are SGHDN and FVKESK. Trimming took 2 bases from V and 6 from J, leaving 5 bases between them. In DNA form, the CDR3 reads TGTGCCAGCAGCCAATTGGGCAATGAGCAGTTCTTC. Protein: CASSQLGNEQFF. The full variable domain, its missing parts supplied by reference TRBV14 and TRBJ2-1, is EAGVTQFPSHSVIEKGQTVTLRCDPISGHDNLYWYRRVMGKEIKFLLHFVKESKQDESGMPNNRFLAERTGGTYSTLKVQPAELEDSGVYFCASSQLGNEQFFGPGTRLTVL.

The V call is TRBV4-1, the J call TRBJ2-7, with 11 nucleotides matching TRBD2. V trimming: 3 bases; J trimming: 4 bases; junction bases outside the gene matches: 8. CDR1 MGHRA and CDR2 YSYEKL come from the germline V gene. The CDR3 spans 16 residues. The chain's CDR3 is CASSQYPSGGWYEQYF. CDR3 sequence (DNA): TGCGCCAGCAGCCAGTACCCTAGCGGGGGGTGGTACGAGCAGTACTTC.

This clone was detected only once. This chain uses TRBV6-1 with TRBJ1-1; 8 bases align to TRBD1. V lost 11 bases, J lost 1 base, and 9 bases stayed unmatched. The CDR3 contains 14 residues. The germline V gene encodes CDR1 MNHNS and CDR2 SASEGT. The CDR3 loop is CAGRQGLANTEAFF. CDR3 nucleotides: TGTGCCGGCCGACAGGGGCTGGCGAACACTGAAGCTTTCTTT.

In the case of this clone: A junction end diverges from the germline sequence, so it may reflect a read error. The chain carries TRBV11-3 and TRBJ1-2; D may be TRBD1 (5 bases). The CDR3 sequence is 13 residues long. Germline V gene lookup returns CDR1 SGHNT and CDR2 YENEEA. The CDR3 sequence: CASSLVGTAKVSF. The CDR3 DNA reads as TGTGCCAGCAGCTTAGTCGGGACGGCTAAAGTCTCCTTC.

In this sample, this clone turned up a few times. This chain connects TRBV6-1 to TRBJ2-7, with 9 bases fitting TRBD1. Germline V lookup: CDR1 MNHNS, CDR2 SASEGT. The CDR3 has 13 amino acids. With 5 bases clipped from V and 6 bases from J, the junction kept 5 bases outside the gene matches. The CDR3 reads CASSRTGAVEQYF. CDR3 DNA: TGTGCCAGCAGTAGGACAGGGGCGGTCGAGCAGTACTTC.

The rearrangement uses TRBV6-6 and TRBJ1-6; D is unresolved. The length of the CDR3 is 15 residues. The V end lost 4 bases, the J end lost 11 bases, and 18 bases lay between the germline ends. CDR1 MNHNY and CDR2 SVGAGI come from the germline V gene (reference sequence). The DNA for the CDR3 is TGTGCCAGCAGTTTCAAAGGTCCCAGGATTACACCCCTCCACTTT. It specifies CASSFKGPRITPLHF.

This chain links TRBV4-1 with TRBJ1-5, with 10 bases lining up with TRBD1. Germline assignment: CDR1 MGHRA and CDR2 YSYEKL. V was pared by 1 base and J by 6 bases, with 6 bases of the junction left unmatched. This CDR3 has 16 residues. The CDR3 region has the DNA TGCGCCAGCAGCCAAGTAGGGGGACAGGGGTCTCAGCCCCAGCATTTT. Protein product: CASSQVGGQGSQPQHF.

J is TRBJ2-7 and V is TRBV7-9, with D unclear. Trimming took off 2 bases at V and 2 bases at J, with 10 bases between the two ends. Germline lookup yields CDR1 SEHNR and CDR2 FQNEAQ (reference sequence). The CDR3 spans 14 residues. The CDR3 DNA sequence: TGTGCCAGCAGCTTACGGGCTAGGGCCTACGAGCAGTACTTC. Amino acids: CASSLRARAYEQYF.

CDR3 nucleotide sequence: TGTGCCAGCAGCACCGGGAATATTGGCTCCTATAATTCACCCCTCCACTTT. Its protein product is CASSTGNIGSYNSPLHF. The chain carries TRBV5-6 and TRBJ1-6, with D uncertain. Germline V gives CDR1 SGHDT, CDR2 YYEEEE. This CDR3 region has 17 residues. The V and J ends lost 4 bases and 0 bases respectively, with 14 bases between them.

The rearrangement joins TRBV5-1 to TRBJ2-7; 10 bases map to TRBD2. Per the germline V gene, CDR1 is SGHRS and CDR2 is YFSETQ. The CDR3 is made up of 15 amino acids. After removal of 2 bases from V and 1 base from J, the junction contained 3 bases not matched to a gene. This CDR3 is CASSLTSGVSYEQYF. DNA of the CDR3: TGCGCCAGCAGCTTAACTAGCGGGGTTTCCTACGAGCAGTACTTC.

This clone appeared a single time. The chain couples TRBV10-3 to TRBJ2-7, with D unresolved. CDR1 is ENHRY and CDR2 is SYGVKD in the germline V gene. The CDR3 totals 13 residues. Trimming stripped 4 bases from V and 3 bases from J, with 10 bases between. CDR3 loop: CAISVIGDYEQYF. CDR3 nucleotide sequence: TGTGCCATCAGTGTTATTGGGGACTACGAGCAGTACTTC.

V and J are TRBV30 and TRBJ2-2; no reliable D call. CDR3 size: 14 residues. The germline gives CDR1 GTSNPN, CDR2 SVGIG (reference sequence). Trimming took 2 bases from V and 1 from J, leaving 8 bases between them. CDR3 bases: TGTGCCTGGAGTTTCGACCAGAACACCGGGGAGCTGTTTTTT. This sequence encodes CAWSFDQNTGELFF.

This clone occurred a few times. The rearrangement uses TRBV7-3 and TRBJ1-1; TRBD1 might be the D (5 bases). This CDR3 has 14 residues. In germline, CDR1 is SGHTA, CDR2 FQGTGA. The V gene lost 9 bases and the J gene lost 1 base, with 15 bases spanning the gap. DNA for the CDR3: TGTGCCAGTGGCCCTGGACACAGGAACACTGAAGCTTTCTTT. It is translated as CASGPGHRNTEAFF.

This chain joins TRBV7-9 and TRBJ2-7, with 10 bases lining up with TRBD1. Germline trimming cut 5 bases from V and 5 bases from J; bases unmatched to any gene: 15. From germline, CDR1 is SEHNR and CDR2 FQNEAQ (reference sequence). This CDR3 has 17 residues. The CDR3 DNA follows: TGTGCCAGCAGCACCCGTGTCCGGGGACAGGGGCCCGACGAGCAGTACTTC. As protein: CASSTRVRGQGPDEQYF.

The rearrangement links TRBV10-2 to TRBJ1-3, with TRBD1 as a possible D gene (5 bases). Trimming removed 8 bases from V and 0 bases from J, with 20 bases in between. The CDR3 contains 17 residues. The germline V gene encodes CDR1 WSHSY and CDR2 SAAADI. The chain's CDR3 is CASVGAFLSASGNTIYF. CDR3 in DNA: TGCGCCAGCGTAGGGGCTTTTCTGTCAGCCTCTGGAAACACCATATATTTT.

This clone was seen only a few times. The chain recombines TRBV5-1 with TRBJ1-5, with D perhaps TRBD1 (5 bases). V lost 4 bases and J 2 bases, leaving 10 bases between the germline ends. The CDR3 runs to 14 residues. Germline lookup yields CDR1 SGHRS and CDR2 YFSETQ. The CDR3 here is CASSPMGGNQPQHF. The CDR3 coding sequence is TGCGCCAGCAGCCCCATGGGGGGCAATCAGCCCCAGCATTTT.

The V and J genes are TRBV18 and TRBJ2-1, with D perhaps given as TRBD1 or TRBD2 (6 bases each). Germline assignment: CDR1 KGHSH and CDR2 LQKENI. The CDR3 contains 16 residues. With 2 bases removed from V and 6 bases from J, the gap between germline ends came to 17 bases. The CDR3 here is CASSPRVGGATNEQFF. As DNA, the CDR3 is TGTGCCAGCTCACCAAGGGTCGGGGGCGCTACCAATGAGCAGTTCTTC. The whole variable domain, remainder taken from reference TRBV18 and TRBJ2-1, is NAGVMQNPRHLVRRRGQEARLRCSPMKGHSHVYWYRQLPEEGLKFMVYLQKENIIDESGMPKERFSAEFPKEGPSILRIQQVVRGDSAAYFCASSPRVGGATNEQFFGPGTRLTVL.

The chain joins TRBV18 to TRBJ2-5; TRBD2 is a possible D gene (7 bases). The CDR3 is made up of 14 amino acids. With 4 bases removed from V and 5 bases from J, the gap between germline ends came to 14 bases. Germline CDR1 and CDR2: KGHSH and LQKENI. CDR3 amino acids: CASSQRRGRETQYF. The CDR3 nucleotides read TGTGCCAGCTCACAACGGCGGGGGCGGGAGACCCAGTACTTC.

The chain couples TRBV21-1 to TRBJ2-3; the table names TRBD1, a call not compared with the DNA. TRBV21-1 is deemed a pseudogene. This CDR3 spans 15 amino acids. The CDR3 DNA reads as TGTGCCAGCAGCAAAGCCAGGCAGGGGGCAGATACGCAGTATTTT. Protein: CASSKARQGADTQYF.